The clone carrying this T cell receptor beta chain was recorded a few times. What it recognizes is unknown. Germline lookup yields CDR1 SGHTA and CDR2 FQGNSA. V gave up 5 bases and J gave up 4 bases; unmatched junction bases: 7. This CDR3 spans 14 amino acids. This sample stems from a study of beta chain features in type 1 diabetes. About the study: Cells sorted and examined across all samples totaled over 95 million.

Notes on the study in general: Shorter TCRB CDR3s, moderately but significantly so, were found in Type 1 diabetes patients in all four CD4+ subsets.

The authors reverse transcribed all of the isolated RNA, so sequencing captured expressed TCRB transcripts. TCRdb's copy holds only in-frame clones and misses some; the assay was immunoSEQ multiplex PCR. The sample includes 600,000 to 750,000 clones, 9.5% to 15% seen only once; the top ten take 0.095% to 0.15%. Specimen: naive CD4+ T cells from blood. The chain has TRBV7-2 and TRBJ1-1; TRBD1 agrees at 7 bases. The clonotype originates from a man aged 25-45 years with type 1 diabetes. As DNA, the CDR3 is TGTGCCAGCAGCACAAGGGGACAGAGCACTGAAGCTTTCTTT. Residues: CASSTRGQSTEAFF.